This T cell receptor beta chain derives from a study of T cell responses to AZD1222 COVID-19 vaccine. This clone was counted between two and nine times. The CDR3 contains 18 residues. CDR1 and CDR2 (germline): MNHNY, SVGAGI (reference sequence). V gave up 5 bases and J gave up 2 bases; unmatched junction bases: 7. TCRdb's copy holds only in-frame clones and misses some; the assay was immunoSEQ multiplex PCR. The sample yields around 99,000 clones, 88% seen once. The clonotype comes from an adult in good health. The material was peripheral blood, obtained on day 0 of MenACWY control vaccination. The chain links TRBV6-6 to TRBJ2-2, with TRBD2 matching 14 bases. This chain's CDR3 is CASSQTSGGAVNTGELFF. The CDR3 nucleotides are TGTGCCAGCAGTCAGACTAGCGGGGGGGCAGTTAACACCGGGGAGCTGTTTTTT.